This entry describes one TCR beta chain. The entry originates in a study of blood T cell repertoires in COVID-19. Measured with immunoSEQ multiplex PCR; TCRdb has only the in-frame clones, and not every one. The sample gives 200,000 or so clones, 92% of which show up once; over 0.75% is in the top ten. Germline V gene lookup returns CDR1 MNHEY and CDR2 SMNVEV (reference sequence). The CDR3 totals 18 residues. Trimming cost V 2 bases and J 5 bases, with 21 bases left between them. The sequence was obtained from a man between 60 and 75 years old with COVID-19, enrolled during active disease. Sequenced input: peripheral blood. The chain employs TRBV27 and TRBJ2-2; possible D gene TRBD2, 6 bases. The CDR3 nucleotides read TGTGCCAGCAGTTTACAGTCTGGCCTCCTGGGGAGGACCGGGGAGCTGTTTTTT. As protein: CASSLQSGLLGRTGELFF.